This T cell receptor beta chain was captured by sequencing in a study of cytomegalovirus exposure and HLA in healthy donors. Findings and limits, study-wide: One variant, a missense change in DCLRE1C, was linked in a later analysis to TCR beta V- and J-gene trimming. Immune exposure information available was restricted to CMV serostatus. The study found most TCR sequences rare, yet found some public TCRs in many donors.

This clone has more than one count but fewer than ten. As yet, its antigen is unknown. Losses at the gene ends were 0 bases for V and 0 bases for J; bases not matched to a gene: 7. Germline V gene data show CDR1 as SGDLS and CDR2 as YYNGEE. The CDR3 extends over 17 amino acids. 13 Jbeta primers and 60 Vbeta primers were used for the PCR. The protocol was immunoSEQ multiplex PCR, while the TCRdb copy is restricted to in-frame clones and leaves out a portion. This sample has 100,000 to 150,000 clones; roughly 18% occur once, and the top ten carry approximately 2.6%. The sequenced sample consisted of PBMCs. The source of this sequence is a female donor in good health and CMV-seropositive. The gene calls are TRBV9 and TRBJ2-3; 7 nucleotides align to TRBD2. CDR3 coding DNA: TGTGCCAGCAGCGTAGAGGGACTAACCTTGAGCACAGATACGCAGTATTTT. It encodes CASSVEGLTLSTDTQYF. Supplemented by reference TRBV9 and TRBJ2-3, the full variable domain reads DSGVTQTPKHLITATGQRVTLRCSPRSGDLSVYWYQQSLDQGLQFLIQYYNGEERAKGNILERFSAQQFPDLHSELNLSSLELGDSALYFCASSVEGLTLSTDTQYFGPGTRLTVL.